A few counts support the clone carrying this TCR beta chain. What it binds is unknown. Caucasian individuals from Russia who were healthy and aged about 6 to 95 acted as donors. Through a sample-barcoded 5' primer and a J-beta primer mix, a second PCR was run for roughly 7 to 11 cycles. A template-switch adaptor containing 12 random nucleotides labeled each cDNA molecule. TCRdb processed the 5' RACE reads anew with MiXCR; each CDR3 protein has one entry. The data show around 600,000 distinct CDR3 sequences, with 40% to 50% seen just once and 20% to 25% held by the top ten. This sample was taken from a study of blood T cells in healthy people across ages. General study findings and limits: Versus aged donors, long-lived donors had higher diversity and more naive CD4+ cells.

CDR3 size: 14 residues. Germline lookup yields CDR1 SQVTM and CDR2 ANQGSEA. The germline V and J ends were trimmed by 4 bases and 2 bases, with 15 bases remaining between them. The clonotype originates from a man older than 75 in good health. The material sequenced was blood. The V and J genes are TRBV29-1 and TRBJ2-7, with D possibly matching TRBD2 (6 bases). The CDR3 DNA reads TGCAGCGTTGGGGCGGGGATCTACCCCTACGAGCAGTACTTC. Residues: CSVGAGIYPYEQYF.